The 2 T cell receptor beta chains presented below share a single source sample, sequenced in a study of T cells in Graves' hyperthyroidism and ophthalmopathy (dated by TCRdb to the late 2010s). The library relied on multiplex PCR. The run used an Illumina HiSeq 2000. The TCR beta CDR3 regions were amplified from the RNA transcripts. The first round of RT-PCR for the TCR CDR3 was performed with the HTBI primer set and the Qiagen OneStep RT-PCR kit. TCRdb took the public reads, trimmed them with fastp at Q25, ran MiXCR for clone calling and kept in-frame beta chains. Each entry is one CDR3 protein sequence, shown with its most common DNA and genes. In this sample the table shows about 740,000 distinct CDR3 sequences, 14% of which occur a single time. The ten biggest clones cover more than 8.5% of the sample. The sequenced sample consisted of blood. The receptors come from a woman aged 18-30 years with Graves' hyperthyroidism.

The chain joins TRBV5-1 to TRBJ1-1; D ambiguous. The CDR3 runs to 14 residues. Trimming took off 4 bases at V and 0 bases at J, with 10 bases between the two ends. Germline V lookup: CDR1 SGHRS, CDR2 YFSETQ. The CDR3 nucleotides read TGCGCCAGCAGCGCGGACGGGTTGAACACTGAAGCTTTCTTT. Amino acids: CASSADGLNTEAFF.

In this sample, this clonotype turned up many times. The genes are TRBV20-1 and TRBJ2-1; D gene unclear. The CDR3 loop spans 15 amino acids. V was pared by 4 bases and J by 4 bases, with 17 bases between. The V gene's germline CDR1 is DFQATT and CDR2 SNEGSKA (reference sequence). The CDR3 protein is CSATPGQELYNEQFF. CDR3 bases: TGCAGTGCTACCCCCGGGCAGGAACTATACAATGAGCAGTTCTTC.